Below are 29 T cell receptor beta chains sequenced from a single sample in a study of blood T cell repertoires in COVID-19. Assay: immunoSEQ multiplex PCR; the TCRdb copy retains only in-frame clones and omits some. The sample includes a few hundred thousand clones, around nine tenths seen only once; the top ten take 0.75% to 0.85%. The sample was peripheral blood. These receptors all stem from a man younger than 35 with COVID-19, enrolled during active disease.

V is TRBV7-6 and J is TRBJ2-1; 7 nucleotides match TRBD1. This CDR3 has 15 amino acids. The ends lost 1 base at V and 4 bases at J; junction bases unmatched: 4. Per the germline V gene, CDR1 is SGHVS and CDR2 is FNYEAQ. The CDR3 spells CASSLGTGPYNEQFF. In DNA form, the CDR3 reads TGTGCCAGCAGCTTAGGGACAGGACCTTACAATGAGCAGTTCTTC.

As regards this clone: The same CDR3 can be traced to other DNA sequences in this sample. The chain is built from TRBV19 and TRBJ1-5; no clear D gene. The CDR3 covers 13 residues. V lost 0 bases and J lost 3, with 3 bases in between. Germline V CDR1 and CDR2: LNHDA, SQIVND (reference sequence). DNA for the CDR3: TGTGCCAGTAGTATAGATCTCAATCAGCCCCAGCATTTT. Translating gives CASSIDLNQPQHF. Full variable domain (outside the CDR3, taken from reference TRBV19 and TRBJ1-5): DGGITQSPKYLFRKEGQNVTLSCEQNLNHDAMYWYRQDPGQGLRLIYYSQIVNDFQKGDIAEGYSVSREKKESFPLTVTSAQKNPTAFYLCASSIDLNQPQHFGDGTRLSIL.

This sequence joins TRBV10-2 and TRBJ2-7; 9 bases are shared with TRBD2. This CDR3 has 14 amino acids. V lost 6 bases to trimming and J lost 2 bases; unmatched junction nucleotides: 5. The germline V gene has CDR1 WSHSY and CDR2 SAAADI. Written as DNA, the CDR3 is TGCGCCAGCAGCCTGCTAGCGGGGCCCTACGAGCAGTACTTC. It yields the protein CASSLLAGPYEQYF.

The rearrangement uses TRBV9 and TRBJ2-3; TRBD1 aligns across 8 bases. Germline V gene data show CDR1 as SGDLS and CDR2 as YYNGEE. V was clipped by 4 bases and J by 3 bases; unmatched bases: 13. There are 17 residues in the CDR3. The CDR3 here is CASSLNHGQGKTDTQYF. DNA of the CDR3: TGTGCCAGCAGCCTAAACCATGGACAGGGTAAAACAGATACGCAGTATTTT.

The CDR3 region is CASSVGGTDTQYF. CDR3 DNA sequence: TGTGCCAGCAGTGTTGGGGGGACAGATACGCAGTATTTT. The rearrangement uses TRBV2 and TRBJ2-3, with D possibly TRBD2 on 6 matching bases. With 4 bases removed from V and 3 bases from J, the gap between germline ends came to 8 bases. This CDR3 spans 13 amino acids. In germline, CDR1 is SNHLY, CDR2 FYNNEI.

Turning to this clone: Additional DNA sequences in this sample encode the identical CDR3. The gene calls are TRBV2 and TRBJ1-2; 8 bases match TRBD1. Unmatched junction bases numbered 0, after V lost 3 bases and J lost 3 bases. Germline CDR1 is SNHLY and CDR2 is FYNNEI. This CDR3 region has 13 residues. The CDR3 here is CASSEGQDYGYTF. For the CDR3, the DNA is TGTGCCAGCAGTGAGGGACAGGACTATGGCTACACCTTC.

This chain joins TRBV4-1 and TRBJ2-7; the D gene is possibly TRBD1 (5 bases). With 0 bases removed from V and 3 bases from J, the gap between germline ends came to 12 bases. The germline CDR1 and CDR2 sequences are MGHRA and YSYEKL. The CDR3 runs to 15 residues. As DNA, the CDR3 is TGCGCCAGCAGCCAAGATAGCCAGGGTCTCTACGAGCAGTACTTC. It is translated as CASSQDSQGLYEQYF.

J is TRBJ2-2 and V is TRBV5-4; 9 positions match TRBD2. After removal of 4 bases from V and 6 bases from J, the junction contained 13 bases not matched to a gene. Germline V gene lookup returns CDR1 SGHNT and CDR2 YYREEE (reference sequence). The CDR3 sequence is 17 residues long. The CDR3 nucleotides read TGTGCCAGCAGCGAGCAACGGACTAGCGCGGGGCCCGGGGAGCTGTTTTTT. This sequence encodes CASSEQRTSAGPGELFF.

The chain joins TRBV3-1 (or the pseudogene TRBV3-2) to TRBJ1-5, with unresolved D. Germline assignment: CDR1 LGHDT and CDR2 YNNKEL (reference sequence). The CDR3 spans 16 residues. Deletions cut 1 base from V and 3 bases from J, with 13 bases between. CDR3 residues: CASSQGAVVDNQPQHF. In nucleotides, the CDR3 is TGTGCCAGCAGCCAAGGTGCGGTTGTCGACAATCAGCCCCAGCATTTT.

This chain connects TRBV9 to TRBJ2-5; D possibly corresponds to TRBD2 (7 bases). The germline V gene has CDR1 SGDLS and CDR2 YYNGEE. V was trimmed by 0 bases and J by 5 bases, leaving 20 bases between them. The CDR3 runs to 17 residues. The CDR3 bases are TGTGCCAGCAGCGTAGGGGAGGGGGACGTTGTTAGGGAGACCCAGTACTTC. It is translated as CASSVGEGDVVRETQYF.

This chain uses TRBV5-1 with TRBJ2-1; 7 bases are shared with TRBD1. CDR1 is SGHRS and CDR2 is YFSETQ in the germline V gene. With V trimmed by 2 bases and J by 9 bases, 2 bases remained unmatched. This CDR3 comprises 12 residues. CDR3 DNA sequence: TGCGCCAGCAGCTTAACAGGGGTTGAGCAGTTCTTC. It yields the protein CASSLTGVEQFF.

The chain combines TRBV15 with TRBJ2-1; possibly TRBD1 for D (6 bases). V was shortened by 3 bases and J by 7 bases, with 16 bases between the two germline ends. This CDR3 is built from 15 residues. CDR1 and CDR2 from the germline V gene are LNHNV and YYDKDF (reference sequence). In DNA form, the CDR3 reads TGTGCCACCAGCAGGTGGGACACCACGGGGAATGAGCAGTTCTTC. Its protein product is CATSRWDTTGNEQFF.

CDR3 bases: TGCGCCAGCAGCTTCCGGACAGGTCCGAGTAACACTGAAGCTTTCTTT. Its translation: CASSFRTGPSNTEAFF. V gene TRBV5-1 combines with J gene TRBJ1-1; TRBD1 matches 7 bases. With V trimmed by 2 bases and J by 2 bases, 9 bases remained unmatched. The germline V gene has CDR1 SGHRS and CDR2 YFSETQ. This CDR3 is built from 16 residues.

The CDR3 loop reads CAWSVASGFGTQYF. DNA for the CDR3: TGTGCCTGGAGTGTAGCTAGCGGCTTTGGGACCCAGTACTTC. The gene calls are TRBV30 and TRBJ2-5, with 7 bases aligning to TRBD2. The CDR3 runs 14 residues. V gave up 0 bases and J gave up 7 bases; unmatched junction bases: 8. The germline V gene encodes CDR1 GTSNPN and CDR2 SVGIG (reference sequence).

The chain has TRBV4-1 and TRBJ2-1, with 12 bases matching TRBD2. With 1 base clipped from V and 1 base from J, the junction kept 5 bases outside the gene matches. CDR3 length: 18 residues. The V gene's germline CDR1 is MGHRA and CDR2 YSYEKL. CDR3 coding DNA: TGCGCCAGCAGCCAAGGGGGACTAGCGGGCCGATCCTACAATGAGCAGTTCTTC. It yields the protein CASSQGGLAGRSYNEQFF.

The genes are TRBV2 and TRBJ2-6; TRBD2 might be the D (5 bases). CDR3 size: 14 residues. Trimming left V 7 bases short and J 0 bases short, with 7 bases between. Germline V lookup: CDR1 SNHLY, CDR2 FYNNEI. The CDR3 protein is CASIRGSGANVLTF. CDR3 DNA sequence: TGTGCCAGCATCCGGGGCTCTGGGGCCAACGTCCTGACTTTC.

V usage is TRBV10-3 and J usage is TRBJ2-1, with 16 bases aligning to TRBD2. After removal of 4 bases from V and 7 bases from J, the junction contained 4 bases not matched to a gene. The CDR3 has 16 amino acids. Germline V gene lookup returns CDR1 ENHRY and CDR2 SYGVKD. The CDR3 DNA reads TGTGCCATCAGTGTGGGACTAGCGGGAGGGCCGAATGAGCAGTTCTTC. Its protein product is CAISVGLAGGPNEQFF.

This chain joins TRBV5-6 and TRBJ2-5; 9 bases agree with TRBD2. Losses at the gene ends were 1 base for V and 6 bases for J; bases not matched to a gene: 13. CDR1 and CDR2 (germline): SGHDT, YYEEEE. CDR3 size: 17 residues. CDR3: CASSLYSGGPRGKTQYF. DNA for the CDR3: TGTGCCAGCAGCTTGTATAGCGGGGGCCCCCGGGGGAAGACCCAGTACTTC. The full variable domain, in which reference TRBV5-6 and TRBJ2-5 provide the parts outside the CDR3, is DAGVTQSPTHLIKTRGQQVTLRCSPKSGHDTVSWYQQALGQGPQFIFQYYEEEERQRGNFPDRFSGHQFPNYSSELNVNALLLGDSALYLCASSLYSGGPRGKTQYFGPGTRLLVL.

This chain joins TRBV13 and TRBJ2-1, with 7 positions matching TRBD2. CDR3 length: 15 residues. Germline assignment: CDR1 PRHDT and CDR2 FYEKMQ (reference sequence). With 7 bases clipped from V and 2 bases from J, the junction kept 8 bases outside the gene matches. CDR3 in DNA: TGTGCCAGCACGGAATCCAGCGGGACCTACAATGAGCAGTTCTTC. Translation: CASTESSGTYNEQFF.

The chain couples TRBV24-1 to TRBJ2-3; 8 nucleotides match TRBD1. Germline trimming cut 4 bases from V and 2 bases from J; bases unmatched to any gene: 10. This CDR3 is built from 17 residues. The germline V gene encodes CDR1 KGHDR and CDR2 SFDVKD. CDR3 bases: TGTGCCACCAGTGACTTTGGACAGGGCCTCGACACAGATACGCAGTATTTT. This translates into CATSDFGQGLDTDTQYF.

V usage is TRBV6-5 and J usage is TRBJ2-7; no firm D call. CDR1 and CDR2 (germline): MNHEY, SVGAGI. The CDR3 runs 15 residues. Trimming removed 0 bases from V and 0 bases from J, with 9 bases in between. CDR3 DNA sequence: TGTGCCAGCAGTTACTCGGTGAGAGCCTCCTACGAGCAGTACTTC. It translates to CASSYSVRASYEQYF.

The V and J genes are TRBV24-1 and TRBJ1-6, with a tentative D call TRBD1 (5 bases). The germline V and J ends were trimmed by 0 bases and 12 bases, with 14 bases remaining between them. Germline CDR1 is KGHDR and CDR2 is SFDVKD. The CDR3 covers 15 residues. For the CDR3, the DNA is TGTGCCACCAGTGATTTGGGAGGGGTGGTGGGACCCCTCCACTTT. The encoded protein is CATSDLGGVVGPLHF.

The rearrangement joins TRBV6-5 to TRBJ2-7; the match to TRBD1 covers 9 bases. Trimming at V came to 6 bases and at J to 3 bases, leaving 3 bases not matched to a gene. This CDR3 spans 13 amino acids. The germline gives CDR1 MNHEY, CDR2 SVGAGI. Written as DNA, the CDR3 is TGTGCCAGCAGGCGGGACAGGGACTACGAGCAGTACTTC. As protein: CASRRDRDYEQYF.

Worth noting for this clone: This sample includes further DNA sequences coding for the same CDR3. V usage is TRBV2 and J usage is TRBJ2-2; no firm D call. The CDR3 runs to 15 residues. The germline V and J ends were trimmed by 0 bases and 2 bases, with 7 bases remaining between them. Germline loops: CDR1 SNHLY, CDR2 FYNNEI. The CDR3 here is CASSEAAVNTGELFF. The CDR3 region has the DNA TGTGCCAGCAGTGAAGCGGCGGTAAACACCGGGGAGCTGTTTTTT.

The chain is built from TRBV30 and TRBJ2-1; 8 nucleotides line up with TRBD1. The CDR3 contains 16 residues. Germline assignment: CDR1 GTSNPN and CDR2 SVGIG (reference sequence). V dropped 5 bases and J dropped 7; count of bases not matched to a gene: 16. CDR3 DNA: TGTGCCTGGCAGACCATCGGACAGGGCGTAAGGAATGAGCAGTTCTTC. Its protein is CAWQTIGQGVRNEQFF.

As concerns this clone: This sample includes further DNA sequences coding for the same CDR3. The gene calls are TRBV9 and TRBJ2-2; 9 positions agree with TRBD1. V lost 3 bases, J lost 4 bases, and 4 bases stayed unmatched. The CDR3 is 15 residues long. The germline V gene has CDR1 SGDLS and CDR2 YYNGEE. The chain's CDR3 is CASSAGTGFTGELFF. The CDR3 coding sequence is TGTGCCAGCAGCGCGGGGACAGGGTTCACCGGGGAGCTGTTTTTT.

This clone is a singleton in its sample. The chain is built from TRBV7-9 and TRBJ2-1, with 8 nucleotides matching TRBD1. The CDR3 runs to 17 residues. Trimming cost V 5 bases and J 6 bases; bases outside gene matches: 15. Germline loops: CDR1 SEHNR, CDR2 FQNEAQ (reference sequence). The CDR3 nucleotides are TGTGCCAGCAGCCATACTATTACAGGGGGTCGCCCCAATGAGCAGTTCTTC. Protein: CASSHTITGGRPNEQFF.

This clone has only one observation. The rearrangement joins TRBV2 to TRBJ1-1; D gene ambiguous. The CDR3 sequence is 13 residues long. Trimming removed 7 bases at V and 0 bases at J, with 9 bases between. Germline CDR1 and CDR2: SNHLY and FYNNEI. Here the CDR3 DNA reads TGTGCCAGCATATTTCAGTTGAACACTGAAGCTTTCTTT. As protein: CASIFQLNTEAFF.

The chain carries TRBV4-1 and TRBJ1-5; the D gene is possibly TRBD1 (6 bases). Trimming cost V 1 base and J 5 bases, with 12 bases left between them. The CDR3 loop spans 15 amino acids. Germline CDR1 is MGHRA and CDR2 is YSYEKL. Here the CDR3 reads CASSQAWTADQPQHF. DNA for the CDR3: TGCGCCAGCAGCCAAGCCTGGACAGCTGATCAGCCCCAGCATTTT.